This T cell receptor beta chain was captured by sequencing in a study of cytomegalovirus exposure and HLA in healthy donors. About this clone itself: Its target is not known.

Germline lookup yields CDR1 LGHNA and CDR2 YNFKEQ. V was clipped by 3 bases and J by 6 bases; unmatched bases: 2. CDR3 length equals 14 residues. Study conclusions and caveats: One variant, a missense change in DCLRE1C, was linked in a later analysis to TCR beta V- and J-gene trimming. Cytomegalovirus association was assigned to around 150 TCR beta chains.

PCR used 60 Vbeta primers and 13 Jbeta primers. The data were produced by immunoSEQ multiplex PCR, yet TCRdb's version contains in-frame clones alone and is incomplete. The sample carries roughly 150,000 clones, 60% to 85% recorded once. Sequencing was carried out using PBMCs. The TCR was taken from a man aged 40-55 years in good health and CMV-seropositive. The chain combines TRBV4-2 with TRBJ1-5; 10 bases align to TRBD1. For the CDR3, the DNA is TGTGCCAGCAGCCAGGACAGGGGGGGTCAGCCCCAGCATTTT. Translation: CASSQDRGGQPQHF.